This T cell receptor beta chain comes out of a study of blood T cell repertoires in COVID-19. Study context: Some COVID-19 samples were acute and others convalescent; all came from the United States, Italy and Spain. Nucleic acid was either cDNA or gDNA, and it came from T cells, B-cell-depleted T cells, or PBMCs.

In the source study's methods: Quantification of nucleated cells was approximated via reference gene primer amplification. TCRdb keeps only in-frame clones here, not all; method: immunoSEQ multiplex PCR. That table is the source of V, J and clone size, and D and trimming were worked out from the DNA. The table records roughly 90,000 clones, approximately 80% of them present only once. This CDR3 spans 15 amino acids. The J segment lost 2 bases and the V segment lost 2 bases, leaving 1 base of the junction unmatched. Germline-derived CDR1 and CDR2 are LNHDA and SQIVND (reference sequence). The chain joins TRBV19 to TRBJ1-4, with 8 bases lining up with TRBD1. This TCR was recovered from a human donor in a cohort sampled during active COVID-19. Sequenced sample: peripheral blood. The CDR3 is CASSIPGGTNEKLFF. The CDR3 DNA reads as TGTGCCAGTAGTATACCAGGGGGCACTAATGAAAAACTGTTTTTT. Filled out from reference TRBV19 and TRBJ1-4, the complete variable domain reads DGGITQSPKYLFRKEGQNVTLSCEQNLNHDAMYWYRQDPGQGLRLIYYSQIVNDFQKGDIAEGYSVSREKKESFPLTVTSAQKNPTAFYLCASSIPGGTNEKLFFGSGTQLSVL.